Each of the 16 T cell receptor beta chains below was sequenced from the same sample in a study of OX40 agonist ivuxolimab in advanced cancers. Profiling relied on immunoSEQ multiplex PCR, and the TCRdb table lists in-frame clones only, not all of them. The sample records around 57,000 clones, approximately 86% being singletons. The input for sequencing was CD4+ or CD8+ T cells sorted from blood, taken in a trial of the OX40 agonist ivuxolimab. These receptors originate from an adult with an advanced solid tumor such as melanoma, head and neck, liver or kidney cancer.

This clone came up once. The rearrangement joins TRBV2 to TRBJ2-5; the D gene is possibly TRBD2 (6 bases). V was trimmed by 4 bases and J by 2 bases, leaving 11 bases between them. This CDR3 spans 14 amino acids. Per germline, CDR1 SNHLY and CDR2 FYNNEI. CDR3 nucleotides: TGTGCCAGCAGTGGAGGAGGGTTTCAAGAGACCCAGTACTTC. Its translation: CASSGGGFQETQYF.

The chain joins TRBV28 to TRBJ2-2, with TRBD2 matching over 16 bases. Germline CDR1 reads MDHEN; CDR2 reads SYDVKM. V lost 7 bases and J lost 6; bases outside the gene matches: 8. CDR3 length equals 17 residues. The CDR3 sequence: CASIGTSGRAGAGELFF. CDR3 nucleotides: TGTGCCAGCATCGGGACTAGCGGGAGGGCCGGCGCCGGGGAGCTGTTTTTT.

The chain carries TRBV5-1 and TRBJ2-2; no clear D gene. The V gene's germline CDR1 is SGHRS and CDR2 YFSETQ. There are 16 residues in the CDR3. V gave up 0 bases and J gave up 4 bases, with 13 bases separating them. The CDR3: CASSLGTLVSTGELFF. The CDR3 coding sequence is TGCGCCAGCAGCTTGGGGACCCTAGTGAGCACCGGGGAGCTGTTTTTT.

The V gene is TRBV19, the J gene TRBJ2-7, with 9 positions matching TRBD2. The CDR3 has 14 amino acids. Trimming took 7 bases from V and 3 from J; bases not matched to a gene: 7. Germline CDR1 LNHDA, CDR2 SQIVND (reference sequence). CDR3 in amino acids: CASNSGLADYEQYF. In DNA form, the CDR3 reads TGTGCCAGTAACTCGGGACTAGCTGACTACGAGCAGTACTTC.

This clone was detected once. The V call is TRBV7-2, the J call TRBJ2-3, with a weak D call TRBD1 (5 bases). The CDR3 sequence is 13 residues long. V was shortened by 3 bases and J by 6 bases, with 10 bases between the two germline ends. Looked up from germline, CDR1 is SGHTA and CDR2 is FQGNSA. In DNA, the CDR3 is TGTGCCAGCAGCTTTAGTCAGGGCGATACGCAGTATTTT. Its protein product is CASSFSQGDTQYF.

On this clone itself: At one end the junction does not follow the germline gene, possibly because of a read error. Other DNA sequences in this sample translate to the same CDR3. The J gene is TRBJ2-7, the V gene TRBV18; TRBD2 matches 8 bases. The length of the CDR3 is 14 residues. Germline V gene data show CDR1 as KGHSH and CDR2 as LQKENI. In nucleotides, the CDR3 is TGTGCCAGCTCCCCACTAGCGGACTCCTACGAGCAGTACTTC. Protein: CASSPLADSYEQYF.

The chain couples TRBV7-9 to TRBJ2-7; 14 positions agree with TRBD2. V shed 5 bases and J 5 bases; nucleotides not matched to a gene: 8. CDR1 is SEHNR, CDR2 FQNEAQ, per germline (reference sequence). CDR3 length: 16 residues. The CDR3 bases are TGTGCCAGCAGCGCCAAGGGACTAGCGGGAGTCCACGAGCAGTACTTC. Translated, it gives CASSAKGLAGVHEQYF.

The V gene is TRBV5-1, the J gene TRBJ2-3; D remains unclear. From germline, CDR1 is SGHRS and CDR2 YFSETQ. This CDR3 has 14 amino acids. Deletions cut 0 bases from V and 7 bases from J, with 12 bases between. CDR3 DNA sequence: TGCGCCAGCAGCTTGGACTTCCTACCTAATACGCAGTATTTT. Encoded protein: CASSLDFLPNTQYF.

The V gene is TRBV7-6, the J gene TRBJ2-7; no definite D call. The germline CDR1 and CDR2 sequences are SGHVS and FNYEAQ. Trimming pared 1 base from V and 1 base from J, leaving 5 bases between. This CDR3 has 13 residues. CDR3 coding DNA: TGTGCCAGCAGCTTAGGCCTATCCTACGAGCAGTACTTC. Translation: CASSLGLSYEQYF. The whole variable domain, remainder taken from reference TRBV7-6 and TRBJ2-7, is GAGVSQSPRYKVTKRGQDVALRCDPISGHVSLYWYRQALGQGPEFLTYFNYEAQQDKSGLPNDRFSAERPEGSISTLTIQRTEQRDSAMYRCASSLGLSYEQYFGPGTRLTVT.

The chain carries TRBV5-5 and TRBJ2-1, with D hard to call. Trimming left V 2 bases short and J 6 bases short, with 6 bases between. The CDR3 contains 12 residues. Germline V lookup: CDR1 SGHKS, CDR2 YYEKEE (reference sequence). The CDR3 DNA reads TGTGCCAGCAGCTTTCGCCTCAATGAGCAGTTCTTC. Amino acid sequence: CASSFRLNEQFF. Full variable domain (rest looked up from reference TRBV5-5 and TRBJ2-1): DAGVTQSPTHLIKTRGQQVTLRCSPISGHKSVSWYQQVLGQGPQFIFQYYEKEERGRGNFPDRFSARQFPNYSSELNVNALLLGDSALYLCASSFRLNEQFFGPGTRLTVL.

The chain is built from TRBV4-2 and TRBJ2-1; 7 bases align to TRBD2. The germline V gene encodes CDR1 LGHNA and CDR2 YNFKEQ. The CDR3 length is 16 residues. Germline trimming cut 0 bases from V and 2 bases from J; bases unmatched to any gene: 4. The DNA of the CDR3 is TGTGCCAGCAGCCAAGACGGGGGACTAACCTACAATGAGCAGTTCTTC. Its protein is CASSQDGGLTYNEQFF.

The V and J genes are TRBV14 and TRBJ2-7, with a tentative D call TRBD2 (6 bases). Looked up from germline, CDR1 is SGHDN and CDR2 is FVKESK. The V end lost 5 bases, the J end lost 0 bases, and 11 bases lay between the germline ends. The CDR3 runs to 14 residues. CDR3 coding DNA: TGTGCCAGCAGCTCGGGACTCCACTCCTACGAGCAGTACTTC. Amino acid sequence: CASSSGLHSYEQYF. Full variable domain (outside the CDR3, taken from reference TRBV14 and TRBJ2-7): EAGVTQFPSHSVIEKGQTVTLRCDPISGHDNLYWYRRVMGKEIKFLLHFVKESKQDESGMPNNRFLAERTGGTYSTLKVQPAELEDSGVYFCASSSGLHSYEQYFGPGTRLTVT.

The chain combines TRBV5-6 with TRBJ1-2, with 9 bases identical to TRBD1. The junction had 5 bases not matched to a gene; V was cut back by 4 bases and J by 4 bases. The CDR3 is 14 residues long. Germline V gives CDR1 SGHDT, CDR2 YYEEEE. CDR3 amino acids: CASSSHRGLYGYTF. The DNA of the CDR3 is TGTGCCAGCAGCAGCCACAGGGGGCTCTATGGCTACACCTTC.

The V gene is TRBV4-2, the J gene TRBJ2-3, with no clear D. CDR1 and CDR2 from the germline V gene are LGHNA and YNFKEQ. The V end lost 1 base, the J end lost 4 bases, and 6 bases lay between the germline ends. The CDR3 runs 13 residues. The CDR3, as DNA: TGTGCCAGCAGCCAAGGGAGCGCAGATACGCAGTATTTT. It yields the protein CASSQGSADTQYF.

This chain joins TRBV11-1 and TRBJ1-3; D gene uncertain. Per the germline V gene, CDR1 is SGHAT and CDR2 is FQDESV (reference sequence). V gave up 5 bases and J gave up 3 bases, with 11 bases separating them. This CDR3 has 14 amino acids. The CDR3 loop reads CASSTEAIGNTIYF. CDR3 sequence (DNA): TGTGCCAGCAGCACGGAAGCCATTGGAAACACCATATATTTT.

J is TRBJ2-5 and V is TRBV7-3; maybe TRBD2 (7 bases). V was shortened by 5 bases and J by 5 bases, with 12 bases between the two germline ends. This CDR3 comprises 13 residues. Germline V CDR1 and CDR2: SGHTA, FQGTGA. CDR3 sequence (DNA): TGTGCCAGCAGCCGGGGGGCTGGGGAGACCCAGTACTTC. This sequence encodes CASSRGAGETQYF.